What follows are 15 T cell receptor beta chains derived from one specimen sequenced in a study of metastatic and nonmetastatic thyroid tumors. There were no patients who had received any treatment before thyroid surgery. TCRdb re-called clones via MiXCR from the PCR reads. The table includes approximately 5,200 clones, 37% detected once. The source material was tumor tissue. The source of these receptors is a male donor with papillary thyroid cancer or a benign thyroid nodule (not recorded which). Some clones in this sample may be carry-over from other donors' samples.

This chain connects TRBV5-6 to TRBJ2-7; the D gene is possibly TRBD1 (5 bases). Looked up from germline, CDR1 is SGHDT and CDR2 is YYEEEE. V was shortened by 0 bases and J by 3 bases, with 10 bases between the two germline ends. This CDR3 comprises 14 residues. The CDR3 reads CASSLAGHIYEQYF. The CDR3 DNA follows: TGTGCCAGCAGCTTGGCAGGACACATCTACGAGCAGTACTTC.

The CDR3 loop reads CASSYTQGGNTEAFF. The CDR3 DNA follows: TGTGCCAGCAGTTACACACAGGGTGGTAACACTGAAGCTTTCTTT. The chain links TRBV6-5 to TRBJ1-1; D may be TRBD1 (6 bases). The V end was cut by 2 bases, the J end by 2 bases, with 12 bases between. CDR1 and CDR2 from the germline V gene are MNHEY and SVGAGI. This CDR3 is built from 15 residues.

The chain uses TRBV6-1 and TRBJ1-1; the D gene is possibly TRBD1 (5 bases). There are 14 residues in the CDR3. V gave up 3 bases and J gave up 3 bases, with 11 bases separating them. Germline lookup yields CDR1 MNHNS and CDR2 SASEGT. The DNA for the CDR3 is TGTGCCAGCAGTGAGCTGGGGCAGGACACTGAAGCTTTCTTT. It codes for CASSELGQDTEAFF.

This chain uses TRBV30 with TRBJ2-7; D not resolved. The germline CDR1 and CDR2 sequences are GTSNPN and SVGIG (reference sequence). V was cut by 2 bases and J by 3 bases, with 11 bases left in between. CDR3 length: 13 amino acids. The CDR3 DNA is TGTGCCTGGAGTCTTGGATCTGACTACGAGCAGTACTTC. Protein: CAWSLGSDYEQYF.

CDR3 bases: TGCGCCAGCAGCCAAGGGCAGGGGGCGTTTCAGCCCCAGCATTTT. It codes for CASSQGQGAFQPQHF. The chain has TRBV4-1 and TRBJ1-5, with 8 positions matching TRBD1. CDR3 length: 15 residues. The J segment lost 6 bases and the V segment lost 1 base, leaving 5 bases of the junction unmatched. Germline V gene sequence: CDR1 MGHRA, CDR2 YSYEKL.

CDR3 sequence: CASSSRADLMNTEAFF. The CDR3 region has the DNA TGCGCCAGCAGCTCAAGGGCTGACCTCATGAACACTGAAGCTTTCTTT. The chain employs TRBV5-1 and TRBJ1-1; the D is unclear. The germline V gene encodes CDR1 SGHRS and CDR2 YFSETQ. Between the trimmed V and J ends, which lost 3 bases and 0 bases, there was a span of 15 bases. This CDR3 spans 16 amino acids. Drawing the rest from reference TRBV5-1 and TRBJ1-1, the complete variable domain is KAGVTQTPRYLIKTRGQQVTLSCSPISGHRSVSWYQQTPGQGLQFLFEYFSETQRNKGNFPGRFSGRQFSNSRSEMNVSTLELGDSALYLCASSSRADLMNTEAFFGQGTRLTVV.

This clone qualifies as medium-sized (0.01 to 0.1%). The chain links TRBV12-3 or TRBV12-4 to TRBJ2-1, with TRBD2 matching 8 bases. This CDR3 spans 14 amino acids. V dropped 4 bases and J dropped 4; count of bases not matched to a gene: 3. As DNA, the CDR3 is TGTGCCAGCAGTTCCGGGACTAGATACAATGAGCAGTTCTTC. Protein product: CASSSGTRYNEQFF.

In its sample, this clone is medium-sized (0.01 to 0.1%). Additional DNA sequences in this sample encode the identical CDR3. The chain combines TRBV5-6 with TRBJ2-1; D possibly uses TRBD1 or TRBD2 (6 bases each). The germline V and J ends were trimmed by 4 bases and 7 bases, with 18 bases remaining between them. From germline, CDR1 is SGHDT and CDR2 YYEEEE. The CDR3 extends over 15 amino acids. CDR3 nucleotides: TGTGCCAGCAGCCTAAAACACAGGGACTTGAATGAGCAGTTCTTC. Encoded protein: CASSLKHRDLNEQFF.

The chain is built from TRBV19 and TRBJ2-1; D is undetermined. The CDR3 runs 15 residues. V lost 3 bases to trimming and J lost 0 bases, with 9 bases between them. The germline V gene has CDR1 LNHDA and CDR2 SQIVND (reference sequence). The CDR3 sequence: CASSISRSSYNEQFF. The CDR3 coding sequence is TGTGCCAGTAGTATTTCTAGGAGCTCCTACAATGAGCAGTTCTTC.

This clone was picked up a small number of times. The chain carries TRBV6-1 and TRBJ1-1; 9 nucleotides align to TRBD1. The germline V gene has CDR1 MNHNS and CDR2 SASEGT. The CDR3 runs to 14 residues. With 4 bases clipped from V and 5 bases from J, the junction kept 5 bases outside the gene matches. The CDR3 loop is CASSGGQGGTEAFF. In DNA, the CDR3 is TGTGCCAGCAGTGGGGGACAGGGTGGGACTGAAGCTTTCTTT.

The chain carries TRBV5-1 and TRBJ2-3, with 9 bases matching TRBD1. The germline gives CDR1 SGHRS, CDR2 YFSETQ. The CDR3 loop spans 14 amino acids. After removal of 9 bases from V and 14 bases from J, the junction contained 19 bases not matched to a gene. Written as DNA, the CDR3 is TGCGCCAACACCACAGGACAGGGGACAGATACGGTGTATTTT. Protein: CANTTGQGTDTVYF.

CDR3 sequence (DNA): TGCGCCAGCAGCCAAGCCGGGACAGGGTGGGACGAGCAGTACTTC. Amino acid sequence: CASSQAGTGWDEQYF. This chain links TRBV4-1 with TRBJ2-7; 9 bases fit TRBD1. With V trimmed by 1 base and J by 5 bases, 6 bases remained unmatched. The germline CDR1 and CDR2 sequences are MGHRA and YSYEKL. The CDR3 consists of 15 residues.

This clone has only a few counts. The rearrangement links TRBV27 to TRBJ1-1; D not resolved. CDR1 and CDR2 from the germline V gene are MNHEY and SMNVEV (reference sequence). This CDR3 is 13 amino acids long. The V and J ends lost 5 bases and 5 bases respectively, with 12 bases between them. This CDR3 reads CASSPLVKTEAFF. The CDR3 nucleotides read TGTGCCAGCAGTCCTCTTGTTAAGACTGAAGCTTTCTTT.

V is TRBV4-1 and J is TRBJ2-3, with a weak D call TRBD2 (7 bases). The CDR3 totals 18 residues. Trimming left V 1 base short and J 7 bases short, with 24 bases between. Germline CDR1 MGHRA, CDR2 YSYEKL. The CDR3 nucleotides read TGCGCCAGCAGCCAAGGGGAGATCGCGGGGGCCCTTTTAAATACGCAGTATTTT. Its protein is CASSQGEIAGALLNTQYF.

Within the sample, this clone is medium-sized. The chain combines TRBV5-8 with TRBJ2-1; 11 bases are a match to TRBD1. The CDR3 runs 20 residues. Trimming at V came to 3 bases and at J to 4 bases, leaving 18 bases not matched to a gene. Germline V gene sequence: CDR1 SGHTS, CDR2 YDEGEE. In DNA, the CDR3 is TGTGCCAGCAGCTGGCCGGGACAGGGGGTATCCCAAATGGTTTACAATGAGCAGTTCTTC. This encodes CASSWPGQGVSQMVYNEQFF.